What follows are 10 T cell receptor beta chains derived from one specimen sequenced in a study of neurological immune-mediated disorders. Specified time point: longitudinal time-point 3. MiXCR, applied by TCRdb to the 5' RACE reads, yields one record per CDR3 protein. Altogether more than 40,000 distinct CDR3 sequences are present, roughly 13% being singletons, with the ten largest covering around 10%. The sample was PBMCs. These receptors were collected from a male donor with HTLV-1-associated myelopathy (HAM/TSP).

This clonotype was seen many times. The chain combines TRBV14 with TRBJ2-5, with 8 bases lining up with TRBD1. Germline V lookup: CDR1 SGHDN, CDR2 FVKESK. This CDR3 comprises 16 residues. The V gene end was trimmed by 2 bases and the J gene end by 5 bases; junction bases not matched to a gene: 10. CDR3 region: CASSQSRDRLVETQYF. In DNA, the CDR3 is TGTGCCAGCAGCCAATCACGGGACAGGCTTGTGGAGACCCAGTACTTC.

This clonotype has ten or more counts. This chain joins TRBV2 and TRBJ2-3; 7 bases match TRBD1. V lost 6 bases and J lost 0; bases outside the gene matches: 3. CDR1 SNHLY and CDR2 FYNNEI come from the germline V gene. The CDR3 contains 14 residues. The DNA of the CDR3 is TGTGCCAGCAGCGACAGGGCTAGCACAGATACGCAGTATTTT. This sequence encodes CASSDRASTDTQYF.

This clonotype was counted many times. V gene TRBV5-1 combines with J gene TRBJ2-5; D not resolved. The CDR3 loop spans 13 amino acids. Germline CDR1 is SGHRS and CDR2 is YFSETQ. V lost 4 bases and J 4 bases, leaving 11 bases between the germline ends. This chain's CDR3 is CASSVDLGETQYF. The CDR3 nucleotides are TGCGCCAGCAGCGTAGATTTGGGAGAGACCCAGTACTTC.

The sample holds many counts of this clonotype. The gene calls are TRBV10-3 and TRBJ2-2; weak D call: TRBD1 (6 bases). Trimming stripped 4 bases from V and 4 bases from J, with 10 bases between. Germline assignment: CDR1 ENHRY and CDR2 SYGVKD. This CDR3 has 14 amino acids. CDR3 sequence reads: CAISAQGPTGELFF. The CDR3 DNA reads TGTGCCATCAGTGCCCAGGGGCCCACCGGGGAGCTGTTTTTT.

At least ten counts were recorded for this clonotype. The V and J genes are TRBV10-3 and TRBJ2-1, with 9 bases identical to TRBD1. Germline CDR1 and CDR2: ENHRY and SYGVKD. Trimming cost V 4 bases and J 10 bases; bases outside gene matches: 14. This CDR3 region has 16 residues. The CDR3 coding sequence is TGTGCCATCAGTGGAGAACCGGGACAGGGCACGTTCGAGCAGTTCTTC. Translating gives CAISGEPGQGTFEQFF.

The chain carries TRBV29-1 and TRBJ2-5; TRBD2 matches at 13 bases. Germline lookup yields CDR1 SQVTM and CDR2 ANQGSEA. CDR3 length: 12 amino acids. CDR3 sequence (DNA): TGCGTCCGGACTAGCGGGGGTGAGACCCAGTACTTC. Protein sequence: CVRTSGGETQYF.

This clonotype has ten or more counts. The chain recombines TRBV4-2 with TRBJ2-3; D may be TRBD2 (6 bases). This CDR3 region has 15 residues. The germline V gene has CDR1 LGHNA and CDR2 YNFKEQ. Trimming pared 6 bases from V and 4 bases from J, leaving 17 bases between. CDR3 nucleotides: TGTGCCAGCAGTCTCCGGGGCGGGGTATCAGATACGCAGTATTTT. Its translation is CASSLRGGVSDTQYF.

This clonotype was counted at least ten times. This sequence joins TRBV20-1 and TRBJ2-3, with TRBD2 identical over 7 bases. Trimming cost V 5 bases and J 6 bases; bases outside gene matches: 8. CDR1 and CDR2 (germline): DFQATT, SNEGSKA (reference sequence). CDR3 length: 13 amino acids. CDR3: CSAGELAADTQYF. Written as DNA, the CDR3 is TGCAGTGCTGGGGAGCTAGCGGCTGATACGCAGTATTTT.

This clonotype was picked up many times. For the CDR3, the DNA is TGTGCCAGCAGTTTGATGGGACACTACGAGCAGTACTTC. This gives the protein CASSLMGHYEQYF. The V call is TRBV12-3 or TRBV12-4, the J call TRBJ2-7, with D perhaps TRBD1 (6 bases). Deletions cut 3 bases from V and 3 bases from J, with 9 bases between. The CDR3 consists of 13 residues.

This clonotype was picked up many times. The chain has TRBV20-1 and TRBJ1-2; 7 nucleotides match TRBD1. CDR3 length equals 13 residues. The V gene end was trimmed by 3 bases and the J gene end by 7 bases; junction bases not matched to a gene: 8. The germline gives CDR1 DFQATT, CDR2 SNEGSKA (reference sequence). In DNA, the CDR3 is TGCAGTGCTAGTCCAGGGGGGGGGTCTGGCTACACCTTC. Translation gives CSASPGGGSGYTF.